Here is one T cell receptor (beta chain) with its context. This sample is drawn from a study of blood T cell repertoires in COVID-19. Study-level background: Specimens from acute and convalescent COVID-19 originated in the United States, Italy and Spain. Nucleic acid was either cDNA or gDNA, and it came from T cells, B-cell-depleted T cells, or PBMCs.

While infection was still active, Seattle patients were enrolled and then followed longitudinally. In the authors' methods: Nucleated cell number was recorded as an estimate derived from reference gene primer amplification. The method was immunoSEQ multiplex PCR; TCRdb's version includes in-frame clones alone and lacks a portion of them. V and J calls and clone size are those listed in that table; D and trimming were worked out from the DNA. The sample has roughly 100,000 clones; more than 80% are singletons. The germline CDR1 and CDR2 sequences are SGHRS and YFSETQ. Trimming cost V 0 bases and J 4 bases; bases outside gene matches: 0. CDR3 length equals 13 residues.

The TCR comes from a man older than 75 with COVID-19, enrolled during active disease. The sequenced sample consisted of peripheral blood. The rearrangement links TRBV5-1 to TRBJ1-1, with 7 nucleotides matching TRBD1. The CDR3 here is CASSLDRGTEAFF. CDR3 DNA: TGCGCCAGCAGCTTGGACAGGGGCACTGAAGCTTTCTTT.